This TCR beta chain was identified in a study of blood T cells in healthy people across ages. Findings of the study overall: Compared with aged donors, long-lived donors showed fewer expanded clones, suggesting selection.

Of note for this clonotype: Its antigen is still unknown.

This CDR3 spans 18 amino acids. Germline loops: CDR1 MNHEY, CDR2 SVGAGI. Trimming took 2 bases from V and 6 from J, leaving 22 bases between them. Peripheral blood, about 9.8 milliliters per donor, was collected. A second PCR of 7 to 11 cycles used a sample-barcoded 5' primer and a J-beta primer mix. MiXCR, run by TCRdb on the 5' RACE reads, gives a single entry per CDR3 protein. The table records around 1,500,000 distinct CDR3 sequences, around two fifths of them present only once. The chain recombines TRBV6-5 with TRBJ2-2; D might be TRBD1 or TRBD2, each matching 5 bases. The sample comprised blood. The TCR was taken from a woman under 30 in good health. In DNA form, the CDR3 reads TGTGCCAGCAGTTACACGAGGCTGCGAGGGACCGAGGCCGGGGAGCTGTTTTTT. Amino acids: CASSYTRLRGTEAGELFF.